What follows describes a single T cell receptor beta chain. In the source study's methods: Researchers report that nucleated cell counts were estimated from reference gene primer amplification. The data were produced by immunoSEQ multiplex PCR, yet TCRdb's version contains in-frame clones alone and is incomplete. The V and J calls and clone size are taken from that table; D and trimming were inferred from the DNA. In the table there are around 250,000 clones, around nine tenths of which are singletons. This entry comes from a study of blood T cell repertoires in COVID-19. Cohorts were based on clinical histories the participants reported. The study recruited exposed participants who had met a COVID-19 case within 2 weeks before entry. The germline V gene has CDR1 MNHEY and CDR2 SVGEGT. This CDR3 region has 16 residues. The ends lost 2 bases at V and 0 bases at J; junction bases unmatched: 6.

The receptor comes from a woman aged 40 to 50 who had been exposed to COVID-19. The sequenced material came from PBMCs or T cells enriched from blood (not recorded which). The chain uses TRBV6-2 or TRBV6-3 and TRBJ2-5, with TRBD2 matching over 7 bases. The CDR3, as DNA: TGTGCCAGCAGTTACGGGGAGGGGCGGTACCAAGAGACCCAGTACTTC. It encodes CASSYGEGRYQETQYF.